Here is one T cell receptor (beta chain) with its context. What it binds is not known. This sample was included in a study of T cell repertoires in cytomegalovirus infection. About the study: It can be stated that public TCR beta signatures indicated CMV infection as well as a matching HLA type. Study-wide results and limits: Carriage of CMV together with the relevant HLA was identifiable through cumulative public TCR beta family frequency. Ex vivo responses were dominated by HLA-C-restricted CMV-specific TCR beta clonotypes.

TCRdb itself ran the reads through MiXCR, one entry per CDR3 protein. The sample has 500,000 or so distinct CDR3 sequences, 16% seen once. The V and J ends lost 4 bases and 2 bases respectively, with 6 bases between them. From germline, CDR1 is SGHVT and CDR2 SQSDAQ. This CDR3 has 13 residues. This receptor was identified in a human donor in good health (CMV status not recorded). Some clones in this sample may be carry-over from other donors' samples. The rearrangement uses TRBV7-4 and TRBJ1-3; D is unclear. The specimen sequenced was CD8+ T cells from PBMCs. As DNA, the CDR3 is TGTGCCAGCAGCTATTATGCTGGAAACACCATATATTTT. As protein: CASSYYAGNTIYF. Full variable domain (rest looked up from reference TRBV7-4 and TRBJ1-3): GAGVSQSPRYKVAKRGRDVALRCDSISGHVTLYWYRQTLGQGSEVLTYSQSDAQRDKSGRPSGRFSAERPERSVSTLKIQRTEQGDSAVYLCASSYYAGNTIYFGEGSWLTVV.